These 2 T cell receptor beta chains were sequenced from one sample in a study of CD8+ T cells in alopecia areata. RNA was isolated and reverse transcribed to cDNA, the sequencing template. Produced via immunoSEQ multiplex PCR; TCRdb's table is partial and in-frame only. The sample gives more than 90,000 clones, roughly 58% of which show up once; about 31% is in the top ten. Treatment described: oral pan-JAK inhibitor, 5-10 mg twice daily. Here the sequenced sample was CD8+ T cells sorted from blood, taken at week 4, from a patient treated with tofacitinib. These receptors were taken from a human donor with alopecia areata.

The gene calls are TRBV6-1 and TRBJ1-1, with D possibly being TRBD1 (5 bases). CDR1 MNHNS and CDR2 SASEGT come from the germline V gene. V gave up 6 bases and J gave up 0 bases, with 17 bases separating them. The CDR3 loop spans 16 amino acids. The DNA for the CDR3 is TGTGCCAGCAGGGAACTCAGAACAGGACTGAACACTGAAGCTTTCTTT. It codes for CASRELRTGLNTEAFF.

CDR3 sequence (DNA): TGTGCCAGCAGCTTAGAGTTAGGGGCCTCCTACGAGCAGTACTTC. It specifies CASSLELGASYEQYF. The chain is built from TRBV7-8 and TRBJ2-7; possible D gene TRBD1, 5 bases. The V and J ends lost 1 base and 0 bases respectively, with 10 bases between them. Germline V gene sequence: CDR1 SGHVS, CDR2 FQNEAQ. This CDR3 has 15 residues.